This T cell receptor beta chain was sequenced in a study of beta chain features in type 1 diabetes. Findings and limits, study-wide: Significant though moderate, a shortening of TCRB CDR3s appeared in all four CD4+ subsets of Type 1 diabetes patients.

V lost 0 bases to trimming and J lost 8 bases; unmatched junction nucleotides: 16. The CDR3 spans 17 residues. In germline, CDR1 is GTSNPN, CDR2 SVGIG (reference sequence). Of the isolated RNA, all was reverse transcribed, and so the sequenced material was expressed TCRB transcripts. Clones were read by immunoSEQ multiplex PCR, and TCRdb kept only the in-frame ones, dropping some. The table includes around 260,000 clones, roughly 22% detected once. This clone occurred a few times. The antigen remains undetermined. The origin of this receptor is a woman aged 40 to 50 with type 1 diabetes. Sequences were obtained from naive CD4+ T cells from blood. The V and J genes are TRBV30 and TRBJ1-2, with 9 bases that match TRBD1. CDR3 protein: CAWSVGWLGGQGRGYTF. The DNA for the CDR3 is TGTGCCTGGAGTGTAGGTTGGTTGGGGGGACAGGGCAGAGGCTACACCTTC. Filled out from reference TRBV30 and TRBJ1-2, the complete variable domain reads SQTIHQWPATLVQPVGSPLSLECTVEGTSNPNLYWYRQAAGRGLQLLFYSVGIGQISSEVPQNLSASRPQDRQFILSSKKLLLSDSGFYLCAWSVGWLGGQGRGYTFGSGTRLTVV.